This passage covers 18 T cell receptor beta chains from one sample sequenced in a study of T cell changes during pregnancy in multiple sclerosis. The repertoire was sequenced with immunoSEQ multiplex PCR; TCRdb's copy has only in-frame clones and lacks some. The sample carries 55,000 to 80,000 clones, about 93% recorded once. The sample in question was CD8+ T cells from peripheral blood mononuclear cells, obtained in the second trimester of pregnancy. The receptors derive from a female donor with multiple sclerosis, enrolled in a pregnancy study.

The chain has TRBV13 and TRBJ1-5; the match to TRBD1 covers 10 bases. With 4 bases clipped from V and 3 bases from J, the junction kept 3 bases outside the gene matches. CDR3 size: 15 residues. Germline CDR1 is PRHDT and CDR2 is FYEKMQ (reference sequence). The DNA of the CDR3 is TGTGCCAGCAGCTGGGGGACAGGGGTCAATCAGCCCCAGCATTTT. This sequence encodes CASSWGTGVNQPQHF.

The J gene is TRBJ2-7, the V gene TRBV6-1, with 11 nucleotides matching TRBD2. V lost 8 bases to trimming and J lost 0 bases; unmatched junction nucleotides: 6. In germline, CDR1 is MNHNS, CDR2 SASEGT. The CDR3 covers 15 residues. CDR3 bases: TGTGCCAGCGGGGGACTAGCGGAGAGCTCCTACGAGCAGTACTTC. Translated: CASGGLAESSYEQYF.

As DNA, the CDR3 is TGTGCCAGCAGCTTAGGTGGCGGCTCCTACAATGAGCAGTTCTTC. Residues: CASSLGGGSYNEQFF. The chain employs TRBV7-8 and TRBJ2-1; no clear D gene. The CDR3 runs to 15 residues. CDR1 and CDR2 (germline): SGHVS, FQNEAQ. Trimming removed 1 base from V and 0 bases from J, with 7 bases in between. The full variable domain, its missing parts supplied by reference TRBV7-8 and TRBJ2-1, is GAGVSQSPRYKVAKRGQDVALRCDPISGHVSLFWYQQALGQGPEFLTYFQNEAQLDKSGLPSDRFFAERPEGSVSTLKIQRTQQEDSAVYLCASSLGGGSYNEQFFGPGTRLTVL.

The CDR3 nucleotides read TGCAGCGCCGCCGACAGGGTGGACGAGCAGTACTTC. It is translated as CSAADRVDEQYF. This chain uses TRBV29-1 with TRBJ2-7; 7 positions agree with TRBD1. The germline CDR1 and CDR2 sequences are SQVTM and ANQGSEA. The ends lost 7 bases at V and 5 bases at J; junction bases unmatched: 8. The length of the CDR3 is 12 residues.

The V call is TRBV6-1, the J call TRBJ2-5, with a weak D call TRBD2 (6 bases). Germline assignment: CDR1 MNHNS and CDR2 SASEGT. V was cut by 3 bases and J by 5 bases, with 22 bases left in between. The CDR3 extends over 17 amino acids. The CDR3 spells CASSEYLADGEVETQYF. The CDR3, as DNA: TGTGCCAGCAGTGAGTATTTAGCGGACGGTGAAGTGGAGACCCAGTACTTC.

This clone was seen only a few times. This chain uses TRBV7-6 with TRBJ2-5; TRBD1 aligns across 7 bases. CDR1 and CDR2 from the germline V gene are SGHVS and FNYEAQ. The CDR3 contains 15 residues. With V trimmed by 0 bases and J by 9 bases, 10 bases remained unmatched. The CDR3 DNA sequence: TGTGCCAGCAGCTTAGCCACAGGGGTTCATTCGGCCCAGTACTTC. This translates into CASSLATGVHSAQYF. The whole variable domain, filled in from reference TRBV7-6 and TRBJ2-5, reads GAGVSQSPRYKVTKRGQDVALRCDPISGHVSLYWYRQALGQGPEFLTYFNYEAQQDKSGLPNDRFSAERPEGSISTLTIQRTEQRDSAMYRCASSLATGVHSAQYFGPGTRLLVL.

The chain carries TRBV4-1 and TRBJ2-5, with D perhaps matching TRBD1 (5 bases). CDR3 length: 13 amino acids. The V gene's germline CDR1 is MGHRA and CDR2 YSYEKL. V lost 1 base and J lost 5, with 8 bases in between. The DNA of the CDR3 is TGCGCCAGCAGCCAAGGGGGCGGTGAGACCCAGTACTTC. Translation gives CASSQGGGETQYF.

The CDR3 loop reads CASSPGAGNTIYF. The CDR3 DNA reads TGTGCCAGCAGCCCCGGGGCTGGAAACACCATATATTTT. V usage is TRBV5-6 and J usage is TRBJ1-3; D not resolved. In germline, CDR1 is SGHDT, CDR2 YYEEEE. V was clipped by 4 bases and J by 2 bases, with 7 bases between them. The CDR3 sequence is 13 residues long.

The chain employs TRBV10-1 and TRBJ2-7, with 7 bases fitting TRBD2. The CDR3 extends over 14 amino acids. With V trimmed by 6 bases and J by 2 bases, 7 bases remained unmatched. Germline lookup yields CDR1 WNHNN and CDR2 SYGVQD (reference sequence). The CDR3 protein is CASSTTSRTYEQYF. The DNA of the CDR3 is TGCGCCAGCAGCACGACTAGCCGAACCTACGAGCAGTACTTC.

This clone occurred once. The V call is TRBV27, the J call TRBJ2-7; 10 bases align to TRBD1. The CDR3 runs to 14 residues. V lost 6 bases and J lost 5; bases outside the gene matches: 7. Germline V gives CDR1 MNHEY, CDR2 SMNVEV (reference sequence). CDR3 loop: CASRLGQGFHEQYF. The CDR3 DNA reads TGTGCCAGCAGGCTGGGACAGGGGTTCCACGAGCAGTACTTC.

The chain joins TRBV9 to TRBJ2-5, with 10 bases that match TRBD1. V shed 3 bases and J 5 bases; nucleotides not matched to a gene: 7. CDR3 size: 15 residues. Germline V gene lookup returns CDR1 SGDLS and CDR2 YYNGEE. CDR3 amino acids: CASSGRQGARETQYF. The CDR3 region has the DNA TGTGCCAGCAGCGGTAGACAGGGGGCGCGGGAGACCCAGTACTTC.

This chain joins TRBV6-5 and TRBJ2-3; 10 nucleotides agree with TRBD2. The CDR3 covers 15 residues. Germline V gene data show CDR1 as MNHEY and CDR2 as SVGAGI. V trimming: 2 bases; J trimming: 1 base; junction bases outside the gene matches: 0. CDR3 in DNA: TGTGCCAGCAGTTACCTAGCGGGAGGCACAGATACGCAGTATTTT. As protein: CASSYLAGGTDTQYF.

With respect to this clone: The junction and the germline gene differ at one end; a read error may be behind it. V and J are TRBV5-6 and TRBJ2-3, with 8 nucleotides matching TRBD1. CDR1 is SGHDT, CDR2 YYEEEE, per germline. The CDR3 loop spans 11 amino acids. The CDR3 protein is CASSLPDRVKF. The CDR3, as DNA: TGTGCCAGCAGCCTCCCGGACAGGGTAAAGTTT.

This clone was counted a single time. At the DNA level, this CDR3 is encoded by other sequences in the same sample as well. The DNA of the CDR3 is TGTGCCAGCAGCTTAGGGGACAGGGGCAGCTACGAGCAGTACTTC. Its translation is CASSLGDRGSYEQYF. V and J are TRBV7-9 and TRBJ2-7; 10 nucleotides agree with TRBD1. The length of the CDR3 is 15 residues. Germline CDR1 reads SEHNR; CDR2 reads FQNEAQ (reference sequence). V shed 1 base, J shed 3 bases, and the junction held 3 bases outside the gene matches.

The J gene is TRBJ2-1, the V gene TRBV14; D unclear. Germline CDR1 and CDR2: SGHDN and FVKESK. V lost 4 bases and J 5 bases, leaving 9 bases between the germline ends. This CDR3 is 13 amino acids long. This CDR3 is CASSPGSHNEQFF. CDR3 bases: TGTGCCAGCAGCCCCGGGTCTCACAATGAGCAGTTCTTC.

The V gene is TRBV28, the J gene TRBJ2-7; 13 nucleotides agree with TRBD2. This CDR3 region has 14 residues. V lost 5 bases, J lost 4 bases, and 2 bases stayed unmatched. The germline V gene encodes CDR1 MDHEN and CDR2 SYDVKM. The CDR3 protein is CASSGTSGAYEQYF. The DNA of the CDR3 is TGTGCCAGCAGTGGGACTAGCGGGGCGTACGAGCAGTACTTC.

The chain uses TRBV18 and TRBJ2-3, with 10 bases identical to TRBD2. The CDR3 is 18 residues long. From germline, CDR1 is KGHSH and CDR2 LQKENI. After removal of 2 bases from V and 4 bases from J, the junction contained 12 bases not matched to a gene. CDR3 in DNA: TGTGCCAGCTCACCAGGGCCGAGCGGGAGGGCGGCTCCAGATACGCAGTATTTT. Translation: CASSPGPSGRAAPDTQYF.

V usage is TRBV5-5 and J usage is TRBJ1-1, with TRBD1 as a possible D gene (5 bases). Germline CDR1 reads SGHKS; CDR2 reads YYEKEE (reference sequence). Trimming shortened V by 1 base and J by 4 bases, and 11 bases separated the two germline ends. The CDR3 is made up of 14 amino acids. DNA for the CDR3: TGTGCCAGCAGCTTGAAGGGACTGGGCACTGAAGCTTTCTTT. Its translation: CASSLKGLGTEAFF. The complete variable domain, with remaining parts taken from reference TRBV5-5 and TRBJ1-1, reads DAGVTQSPTHLIKTRGQQVTLRCSPISGHKSVSWYQQVLGQGPQFIFQYYEKEERGRGNFPDRFSARQFPNYSSELNVNALLLGDSALYLCASSLKGLGTEAFFGQGTRLTVV.